This is a list of T cell receptor delta chains from one sample in a study of Vδ1+ human thymocytes. TCRdb re-called the multiplex PCR reads through CATT. This sample has tens of thousands of delta-chain clones, with about 29% found just once. Sequenced material: Vdelta1+ gamma-delta thymocytes from the thymus. These receptors were obtained from a boy under three years old who had congenital heart surgery. The CDR3 runs from the conserved cysteine through the conserved F or W.

18 TRDV1 CALGELTGSGLTADKLIF
24 TRDV1 CALGERGGYLPIAGGYPDTDKLIF
17 TRDV1 CALGELGSPPYTDKLIF
20 TRDV1 CALGEYPPLTGAGVADKLIF
21 TRDV1 CALGKISYDPRTGGNTDKLIF
22 TRDV1 CALGELPYYPGVVPPYTDKLIF
22 TRDV1 CARGAQISYVILGDPYADKLIF
18 TRDV1 CALGEVWLRGDSSDKLIF
22 TRDV1 CALGARTRSILPADWGMDKLIF
24 TRDV1 CALGELVSFRLLGDTERSTDKLIF
19 TRDV1 CALGEELLGDWLGSYKLIF
18 TRDV1 CALGSNRGIGYGGGKLIF
20 TRDV1 CALGKRPSYWGIRDTDKLIF
15 TRDV1 CALGERPWYTDKLIF
23 TRDV1 CALGEQPGRPKGLGDTHTDKLIF
22 TRDV1 CALGTNPRTGGYIAPYTDKLIF
19 TRDV1 CALGGSAELGDTGSDKLIF
17 TRDV1 CALGELGRARLTDKLIF
18 TRDV1 CALGEWDGTGGYTDKLIF
19 TRDV1 CALGELGPWGIRSTDKLIF
16 TRDV1 CALGELISGGTDKLIF
20 TRDV1 CALGERRLWGIQAYTDKLIF
17 TRDV1 CALGDYPATQPPMGLIF
22 TRDV1 CALGEQELLRGQIRHYTDKLIF
23 TRDV1 CALGMGPCAAPLYWGIGTDKLIF
16 TRDV1 CALWLISRDDSDKLIF
20 TRDV1 CALGANPHLHMRTHTDKLIF
17 TRDV1 CALGNYRHRSYTDKLIF
21 TRDV1 CALGGPCPTWGSPMYTDKLIF
18 TRDV1 CALGELAKTGGFTDKLIF
22 TRDV2 CASEFLSVPLWGCSWYTRQMFF
15 TRDV1 CALGEGSTHTDKLIF
18 TRDV1 CALGERWGTARYSDKLIF
19 TRDV1 CALGELCPGLGDYTNKLIF
18 TRDV1 CALGEYHTFRSHTDKLIF
21 TRDV1 CALGAMTFLLGGGPEADKLIF
17 TRDV1 CALGSQPWGPYTDKLIF
18 TRDV2 CACDNGALGIHTCDKLIF
18 TRDV1 CALGATFVLGDKEDKLIF
17 TRDV1 CALGGTIVWGKDDKLIF
12 TRDV1 CALGELDSKLIF
21 TRDV1 CALGSQVDFPRLIPYTDKLIF
19 TRDV1 CALGNTLGGYIVGTDKLIF
18 TRDV1 CALGALRGDPLGTAQLFF
18 TRDV1 CALGPSAVALGDTDKLIF
21 TRDV1 CALGDIFGTGGYAEHIDKLIF